This T cell receptor (beta chain) was documented in a study of cytomegalovirus exposure and HLA in healthy donors. Overall study results and limits: According to the study, approximately 150 TCR beta chains were cytomegalovirus-associated. In an earlier analysis, most TCR beta V segments were productive about 87% or about 30% of the time. In a later analysis, CMV-associated beta chains were mostly HLA-associated, it appeared.

This CDR3 region has 15 residues. Per the germline V gene, CDR1 is SGHTA and CDR2 is FQGNSA. With 5 bases removed from V and 1 base from J, the gap between germline ends came to 15 bases. This clone is classed as medium-sized (0.01 to 0.1%) by frequency. The antigen remains unidentified. Researchers ran the PCR with 60 Vbeta and 13 Jbeta primers. Clones were sequenced by immunoSEQ multiplex PCR, and TCRdb holds only the in-frame ones, with some missing. The sample data list about 48,000 clones. The sequencing sample was made of PBMCs. This sequence joins TRBV7-2 and TRBJ2-7; tentatively, D is TRBD2 (5 bases). This TCR was recovered from a woman between 35 and 50 years old in good health and CMV-seronegative. CDR3 amino acids: CASSAGPALSYEQYF. DNA for the CDR3: TGTGCCAGCAGCGCGGGCCCGGCACTTTCCTACGAGCAGTACTTC.